The present entry profiles one T cell receptor (beta chain) with its context. The antigen is undetermined. The ends lost 7 bases at V and 4 bases at J; junction bases unmatched: 9. This CDR3 is 15 amino acids long. The germline V gene encodes CDR1 WSHSY and CDR2 SAAADI. This entry belongs to a study of T cell responses to AZD1222 COVID-19 vaccine. Study-level points and caveats: Two AZD1222 doses significantly raised spike-specific TCR breadth and depth over controls. Reports indicate that nearly half of spike-specific TCRs are directed at unmutated variant regions.

Assay used: immunoSEQ multiplex PCR; TCRdb lists only in-frame clones, some missing. The repertoire holds 150,000 or so clones, with about 91% as singletons. The receptor's source is an adult in good health. J is TRBJ2-5 and V is TRBV10-2; 10 bases match TRBD2. The sample consisted of peripheral blood, taken on day 0 of AZD1222 vaccination. The CDR3 DNA is TGCGCCAGCATAAGGAGGATAGCGGGGGGAGAGACCCAGTACTTC. Translation gives CASIRRIAGGETQYF.